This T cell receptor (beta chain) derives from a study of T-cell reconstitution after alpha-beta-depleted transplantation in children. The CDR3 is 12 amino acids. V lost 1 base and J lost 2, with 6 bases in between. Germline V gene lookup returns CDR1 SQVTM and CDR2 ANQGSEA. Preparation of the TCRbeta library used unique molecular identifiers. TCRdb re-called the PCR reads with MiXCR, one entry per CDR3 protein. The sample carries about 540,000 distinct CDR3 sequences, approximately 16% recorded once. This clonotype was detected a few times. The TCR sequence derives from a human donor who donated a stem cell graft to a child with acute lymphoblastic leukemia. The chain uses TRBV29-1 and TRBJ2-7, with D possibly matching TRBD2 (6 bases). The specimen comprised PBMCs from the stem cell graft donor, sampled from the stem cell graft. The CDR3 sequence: CSVEAGAYEQYF. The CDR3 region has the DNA TGCAGCGTTGAAGCGGGAGCCTACGAGCAGTACTTC.